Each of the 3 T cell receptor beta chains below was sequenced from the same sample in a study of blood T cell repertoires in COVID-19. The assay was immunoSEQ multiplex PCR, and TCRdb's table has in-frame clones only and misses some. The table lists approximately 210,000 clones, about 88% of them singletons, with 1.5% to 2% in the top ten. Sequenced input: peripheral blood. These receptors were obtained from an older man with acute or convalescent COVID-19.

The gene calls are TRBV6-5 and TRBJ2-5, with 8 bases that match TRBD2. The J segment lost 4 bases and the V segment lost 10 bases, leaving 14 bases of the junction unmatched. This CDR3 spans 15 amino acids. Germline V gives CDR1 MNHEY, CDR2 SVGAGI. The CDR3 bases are TGTGCCACCGAATCGGGAGGGTTGGGGGGAGAGACCCAGTACTTC. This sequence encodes CATESGGLGGETQYF.

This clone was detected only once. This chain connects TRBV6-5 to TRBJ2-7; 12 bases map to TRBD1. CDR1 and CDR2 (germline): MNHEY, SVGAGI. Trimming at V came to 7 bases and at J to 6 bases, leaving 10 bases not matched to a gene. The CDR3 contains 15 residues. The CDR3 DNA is TGTGCCAGCACCTCCGGGGGGACAGGGGGCTTCGAGCAGTACTTC. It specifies CASTSGGTGGFEQYF.

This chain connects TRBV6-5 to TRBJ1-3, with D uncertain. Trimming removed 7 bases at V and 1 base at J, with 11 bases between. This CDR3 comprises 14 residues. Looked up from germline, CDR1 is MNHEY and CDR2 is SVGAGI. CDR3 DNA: TGTGCCAGCACGGAAGGAGGATCTGGAAACACCATATATTTT. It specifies CASTEGGSGNTIYF.